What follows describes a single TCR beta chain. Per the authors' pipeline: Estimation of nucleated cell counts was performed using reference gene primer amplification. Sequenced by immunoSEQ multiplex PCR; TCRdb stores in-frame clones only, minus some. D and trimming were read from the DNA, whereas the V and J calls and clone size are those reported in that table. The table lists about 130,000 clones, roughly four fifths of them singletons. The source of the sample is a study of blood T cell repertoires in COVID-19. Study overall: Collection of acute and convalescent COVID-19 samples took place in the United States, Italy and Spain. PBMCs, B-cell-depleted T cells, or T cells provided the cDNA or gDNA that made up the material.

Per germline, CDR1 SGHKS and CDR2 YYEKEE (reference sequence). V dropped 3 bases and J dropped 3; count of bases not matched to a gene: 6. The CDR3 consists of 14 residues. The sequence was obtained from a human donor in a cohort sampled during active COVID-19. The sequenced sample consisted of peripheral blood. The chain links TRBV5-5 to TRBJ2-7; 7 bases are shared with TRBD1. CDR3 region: CASSSSTGNYEQYF. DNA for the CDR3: TGTGCCAGCAGCTCGTCGACAGGGAACTACGAGCAGTACTTC.